This passage covers 11 T cell receptor beta chains from one sample sequenced in a study of OX40 agonist ivuxolimab in advanced cancers. Measured with immunoSEQ multiplex PCR; TCRdb has only the in-frame clones, and not every one. This table has 60,000 to 70,000 clones, 75% to 90% appearing once. The specimen comprised CD4+ or CD8+ T cells sorted from blood, sampled in a trial of the OX40 agonist ivuxolimab. These TCRs come from an adult with an advanced solid tumor such as melanoma, head and neck, liver or kidney cancer.

The chain recombines TRBV11-1 with TRBJ2-7, with D tentatively TRBD1 or TRBD2 (5 bases each). This CDR3 has 14 residues. The V gene's germline CDR1 is SGHAT and CDR2 FQDESV (reference sequence). Trimming pared 5 bases from V and 0 bases from J, leaving 11 bases between. Here the CDR3 reads CASSSPGSSYEQYF. CDR3 DNA sequence: TGTGCCAGCAGCAGTCCAGGGAGCTCCTACGAGCAGTACTTC.

In this sample, this clone turned up once. The V call is TRBV19, the J call TRBJ2-2, with D unresolved. Trimming left V 3 bases short and J 5 bases short, with 13 bases between. The CDR3 covers 15 residues. CDR1 is LNHDA and CDR2 is SQIVND in the germline V gene (reference sequence). CDR3 in amino acids: CASSIPQGETGELFF. In DNA, the CDR3 is TGTGCCAGTAGTATCCCACAAGGAGAAACCGGGGAGCTGTTTTTT.

The genes are TRBV5-6 and TRBJ1-4; D ambiguous. V was trimmed by 3 bases and J by 7 bases, leaving 7 bases between them. The length of the CDR3 is 12 residues. CDR1 SGHDT and CDR2 YYEEEE come from the germline V gene. CDR3 region: CASSSLFEKLFF. For the CDR3, the DNA is TGTGCCAGCAGCTCCCTTTTTGAAAAACTGTTTTTT.

The CDR3 region is CASSLVAGSNNEQFF. CDR3 sequence (DNA): TGTGCCAGCAGCTTAGTGGCGGGGAGCAACAATGAGCAGTTCTTC. The chain is built from TRBV11-3 and TRBJ2-1; D is perhaps TRBD2 (6 bases). There are 15 residues in the CDR3. Germline V gives CDR1 SGHNT, CDR2 YENEEA. Trimming took 1 base from V and 5 from J, leaving 12 bases between them.

The rearrangement links TRBV5-6 to TRBJ2-1, with 8 bases that match TRBD2. CDR1 is SGHDT and CDR2 is YYEEEE in the germline V gene. The CDR3 has 15 residues. J was trimmed by 8 bases and V by 0 bases; bases with no gene match: 7. CDR3 DNA sequence: TGTGCCAGCAGCTTGGAGCGGGGGAGCGCCGATGAGCAGTTCTTC. It translates to CASSLERGSADEQFF.

This clone occurred once. This sequence joins TRBV28 and TRBJ1-1; 7 bases fit TRBD1. The V and J ends lost 8 bases and 0 bases, in that order; junction bases with no gene match: 9. The CDR3 spans 15 residues. CDR1 MDHEN and CDR2 SYDVKM come from the germline V gene. The chain's CDR3 is CASDPTGQVNTEAFF. As DNA, the CDR3 is TGTGCCAGCGATCCCACCGGACAGGTGAACACTGAAGCTTTCTTT. Based on the CDR3 plus reference TRBV28 and TRBJ1-1, the full variable domain is DVKVTQSSRYLVKRTGEKVFLECVQDMDHENMFWYRQDPGLGLRLIYFSYDVKMKEKGDIPEGYSVSREKKERFSLILESASTNQTSMYLCASDPTGQVNTEAFFGQGTRLTVV.

J is TRBJ1-1 and V is TRBV21-1; TRBD1, the table's D call, was not compared with the DNA. TRBV21-1 is recorded as a pseudogene. The CDR3 totals 15 residues. This CDR3 is CASSEAYRVLTEAFF. The DNA of the CDR3 is TGTGCCAGCAGCGAAGCGTACAGGGTCTTAACTGAAGCTTTCTTT.

The rearrangement links TRBV9 to TRBJ2-3; the match to TRBD1 covers 9 bases. The trim removed 3 bases at V and 3 bases at J, leaving 11 bases unmatched. Germline loops: CDR1 SGDLS, CDR2 YYNGEE. The CDR3 runs 17 residues. The CDR3 DNA reads as TGTGCCAGCAGCGCTCCGACGACAGGGGGTTTGACAGATACGCAGTATTTT. As protein: CASSAPTTGGLTDTQYF.

This clone was picked up a small number of times. The J gene is TRBJ1-1, the V gene TRBV9; TRBD1 matches at 7 bases. V shed 3 bases and J 4 bases; nucleotides not matched to a gene: 6. This CDR3 spans 14 amino acids. In germline, CDR1 is SGDLS, CDR2 YYNGEE. CDR3 nucleotide sequence: TGTGCCAGCAGCGCGGCGGGACAGTCCACTGAAGCTTTCTTT. This codes for CASSAAGQSTEAFF.

The chain employs TRBV19 and TRBJ1-4; perhaps TRBD1 as D (5 bases). From germline, CDR1 is LNHDA and CDR2 SQIVND (reference sequence). The CDR3 has 15 amino acids. Trimming pared 5 bases from V and 4 bases from J, leaving 14 bases between. CDR3 sequence reads: CASSPRGEINEKLFF. The CDR3 DNA follows: TGTGCCAGTAGTCCCCGGGGCGAGATTAATGAAAAACTGTTTTTT.

The chain combines TRBV5-1 with TRBJ2-1; 8 bases are a match to TRBD2. The V gene end was trimmed by 4 bases and the J gene end by 0 bases; junction bases not matched to a gene: 12. Germline CDR1 and CDR2: SGHRS and YFSETQ. The CDR3 sequence is 18 residues long. CDR3 in amino acids: CASSRLTAGGRSYNEQFF. The DNA for the CDR3 is TGCGCCAGCAGCCGTCTCACGGCGGGGGGACGCTCCTACAATGAGCAGTTCTTC.